These 17 T cell receptor beta chains came from one sample sequenced in a study of OX40 agonist ivuxolimab in advanced cancers. Assay used: immunoSEQ multiplex PCR; TCRdb lists only in-frame clones, some missing. The table records around 47,000 clones, 84% of them present only once. Sequences were derived from CD4+ or CD8+ T cells sorted from blood, sampled in a trial of the OX40 agonist ivuxolimab. These receptors all stem from an adult with an advanced solid tumor such as melanoma, head and neck, liver or kidney cancer.

The CDR3 DNA sequence: TGTGCCAGCAGCTTGGGGTTCTATAGCAATCAGCCCCAGCATTTT. This translates into CASSLGFYSNQPQHF. The chain joins TRBV5-6 to TRBJ1-5; the D is unclear. CDR3 length: 15 residues. Germline values: CDR1 SGHDT, CDR2 YYEEEE. V shed 0 bases and J shed 0 bases, with 7 bases lying between them.

The chain employs TRBV11-2 and TRBJ1-1, with 7 bases that match TRBD1. The V and J ends lost 0 bases and 0 bases, in that order; junction bases with no gene match: 13. The germline V gene encodes CDR1 SGHAT and CDR2 FQNNGV. The CDR3 length is 19 residues. The CDR3 DNA is TGTGCCAGCAGCTTAGATATAAGGTTAACAGGGGCCATGAACACTGAAGCTTTCTTT. Amino acid sequence: CASSLDIRLTGAMNTEAFF.

This chain connects TRBV27 to TRBJ2-7, with D perhaps TRBD1 (6 bases). CDR1 and CDR2 (germline): MNHEY, SMNVEV (reference sequence). The length of the CDR3 is 13 residues. V dropped 5 bases and J dropped 4 bases, with 12 bases sitting between them. CDR3 amino acids: CASSMWTDYEQYF. The CDR3 DNA is TGTGCCAGCAGTATGTGGACAGATTACGAGCAGTACTTC.

This chain links TRBV6-5 with TRBJ1-6, with 9 bases lining up with TRBD1. J lost 9 bases, V lost 2 bases, and 2 bases had no gene match. Germline loops: CDR1 MNHEY, CDR2 SVGAGI. The CDR3 runs to 14 residues. CDR3 DNA sequence: TGTGCCAGCAGTTACGGGACAGGGAGTTCACCCCTCCACTTT. As protein: CASSYGTGSSPLHF.

V is TRBV28 and J is TRBJ2-2; no definite D call. Trimming removed 6 bases at V and 6 bases at J, with 14 bases between. The CDR3 extends over 14 amino acids. From germline, CDR1 is MDHEN and CDR2 SYDVKM. CDR3 sequence reads: CASSQYSAAGELFF. In nucleotides, the CDR3 is TGTGCCAGCAGCCAATACTCCGCGGCCGGGGAGCTGTTTTTT.

The chain uses TRBV28 and TRBJ1-2; D is undetermined. The length of the CDR3 is 12 residues. Germline CDR1 reads MDHEN; CDR2 reads SYDVKM. Trimming stripped 8 bases from V and 4 bases from J, with 11 bases between. The CDR3 DNA follows: TGTGCCAGCTCCCCTGCCGTCTATGGCTACACCTTC. This translates into CASSPAVYGYTF.

The rearrangement links TRBV7-9 to TRBJ2-7, with TRBD1 as a possible D gene (6 bases). The ends were cut back, 5 bases at V and 4 bases at J, with 9 bases in the middle. The CDR3 runs 12 residues. CDR1 is SEHNR, CDR2 FQNEAQ, per germline (reference sequence). The CDR3 sequence: CASSEQGYEQYF. The CDR3 region has the DNA TGTGCCAGCAGCGAGCAGGGGTACGAGCAGTACTTC.

V gene TRBV28 combines with J gene TRBJ2-3; D ambiguous. The ends were cut back, 3 bases at V and 2 bases at J, with 12 bases in the middle. This CDR3 is 15 amino acids long. Per germline, CDR1 MDHEN and CDR2 SYDVKM. The CDR3 DNA is TGTGCCAGCAGTTTTTATCCGGGTATCACAGATACGCAGTATTTT. As protein: CASSFYPGITDTQYF. The full variable domain, in which reference TRBV28 and TRBJ2-3 provide the parts outside the CDR3, is DVKVTQSSRYLVKRTGEKVFLECVQDMDHENMFWYRQDPGLGLRLIYFSYDVKMKEKGDIPEGYSVSREKKERFSLILESASTNQTSMYLCASSFYPGITDTQYFGPGTRLTVL.

The chain employs TRBV28 and TRBJ2-3, with D perhaps matching TRBD1 (6 bases). CDR3 length equals 13 residues. With 6 bases removed from V and 4 bases from J, the gap between germline ends came to 11 bases. Germline CDR1 reads MDHEN; CDR2 reads SYDVKM. CDR3 sequence: CASSWTAPDTQYF. In nucleotides, the CDR3 is TGTGCCAGCAGCTGGACAGCCCCAGATACGCAGTATTTT.

CDR3 DNA sequence: TGTGCCAGCAGCTTCTCAAACTACGAGCAGTACTTC. Translation gives CASSFSNYEQYF. The V gene is TRBV7-9, the J gene TRBJ2-7; D is unresolved. CDR1 and CDR2 (germline): SEHNR, FQNEAQ (reference sequence). The CDR3 contains 12 residues. The V gene lost 3 bases and the J gene lost 3 bases, with 6 bases spanning the gap. Drawing the rest from reference TRBV7-9 and TRBJ2-7, the complete variable domain is DTGVSQNPRHKITKRGQNVTFRCDPISEHNRLYWYRQTLGQGPEFLTYFQNEAQLEKSRLLSDRFSAERPKGSFSTLEIQRTEQGDSAMYLCASSFSNYEQYFGPGTRLTVT.

This sequence joins TRBV4-1 and TRBJ1-5; D call uncertain. The V and J ends lost 1 base and 0 bases respectively, with 16 bases between them. Germline V lookup: CDR1 MGHRA, CDR2 YSYEKL. This CDR3 has 18 amino acids. The CDR3 region is CASSQGPEYAYSNQPQHF. For the CDR3, the DNA is TGCGCCAGCAGCCAAGGACCAGAGTACGCATATAGCAATCAGCCCCAGCATTTT.

This clone turned up a few times. The chain joins TRBV6-5 to TRBJ1-5; D remains unclear. Looked up from germline, CDR1 is MNHEY and CDR2 is SVGAGI. The CDR3 runs to 13 residues. The V and J ends lost 5 bases and 5 bases respectively, with 10 bases between them. This CDR3 reads CASSAGLHQPQHF. CDR3 bases: TGTGCCAGCAGTGCTGGTCTACATCAGCCCCAGCATTTT.

The J gene is TRBJ1-1, the V gene TRBV19; D gene ambiguous. The germline gives CDR1 LNHDA, CDR2 SQIVND (reference sequence). This CDR3 spans 13 amino acids. Trimming shortened V by 3 bases and J by 4 bases, and 9 bases separated the two germline ends. DNA for the CDR3: TGTGCCAGTAGTATCGGCCGGCTCACTGAAGCTTTCTTT. Translated, it gives CASSIGRLTEAFF. Together with reference TRBV19 and TRBJ1-1, the CDR3 gives the full variable domain: DGGITQSPKYLFRKEGQNVTLSCEQNLNHDAMYWYRQDPGQGLRLIYYSQIVNDFQKGDIAEGYSVSREKKESFPLTVTSAQKNPTAFYLCASSIGRLTEAFFGQGTRLTVV.

This clone has only one observation. The chain couples TRBV5-4 to TRBJ2-1; D is unresolved. The CDR3 has 15 amino acids. Trimming cost V 2 bases and J 2 bases, with 11 bases left between them. Germline lookup yields CDR1 SGHNT and CDR2 YYREEE (reference sequence). This CDR3 is CASSFRLTTYNEQFF. The CDR3 bases are TGTGCCAGCAGCTTCCGGCTGACCACCTACAATGAGCAGTTCTTC.

This chain joins TRBV2 and TRBJ2-3; D is unresolved. Per the germline V gene, CDR1 is SNHLY and CDR2 is FYNNEI. The CDR3 covers 13 residues. The ends were cut back, 0 bases at V and 5 bases at J, with 6 bases in the middle. CDR3 protein: CASSEAMRDTQYF. CDR3 DNA sequence: TGTGCCAGCAGTGAAGCGATGCGAGATACGCAGTATTTT.

This clone appeared a single time. The chain recombines TRBV6-1 with TRBJ2-5; D unclear. The CDR3 contains 10 residues. V shed 1 base and J shed 13 bases, with 7 bases lying between them. CDR1 MNHNS and CDR2 SASEGT come from the germline V gene. As DNA, the CDR3 is TGTGCCAGCAGTGAAGTCCCCCCGTACTTC. Residues: CASSEVPPYF.

The J gene is TRBJ1-5, the V gene TRBV19; D perhaps matches TRBD1 (5 bases). CDR1 is LNHDA, CDR2 SQIVND, per germline (reference sequence). The germline V and J ends were trimmed by 10 bases and 0 bases, with 16 bases remaining between them. The CDR3 runs to 15 residues. The CDR3 DNA follows: TGTGCCACTCACCCTAGGGGCGATAGCAATCAGCCCCAGCATTTT. It specifies CATHPRGDSNQPQHF.